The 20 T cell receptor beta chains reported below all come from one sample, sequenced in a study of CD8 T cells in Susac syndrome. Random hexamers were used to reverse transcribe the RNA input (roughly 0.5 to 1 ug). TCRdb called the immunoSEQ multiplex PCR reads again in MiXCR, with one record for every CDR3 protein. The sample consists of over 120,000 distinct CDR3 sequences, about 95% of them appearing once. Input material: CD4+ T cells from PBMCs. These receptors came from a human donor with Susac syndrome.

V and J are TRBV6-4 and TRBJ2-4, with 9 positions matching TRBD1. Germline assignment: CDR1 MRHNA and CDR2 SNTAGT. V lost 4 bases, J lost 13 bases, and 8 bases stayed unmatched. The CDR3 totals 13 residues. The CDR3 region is CASSVEQGAAQYF. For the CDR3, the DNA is TGTGCCAGCAGTGTCGAACAGGGGGCGGCGCAGTACTTC.

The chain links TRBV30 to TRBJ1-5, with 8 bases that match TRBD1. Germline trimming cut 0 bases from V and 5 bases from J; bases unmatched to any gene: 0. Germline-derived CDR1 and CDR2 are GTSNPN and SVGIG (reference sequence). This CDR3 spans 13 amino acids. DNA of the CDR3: TGTGCCTGGAGTGTACAGGGGGATCAGCCCCAGCATTTT. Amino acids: CAWSVQGDQPQHF.

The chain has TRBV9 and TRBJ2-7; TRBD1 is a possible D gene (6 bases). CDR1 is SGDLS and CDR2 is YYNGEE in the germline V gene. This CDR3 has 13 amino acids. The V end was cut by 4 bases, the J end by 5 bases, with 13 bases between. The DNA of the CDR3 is TGTGCCAGCAGCTCCCGGACAGACCACGAGCAGTACTTC. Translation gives CASSSRTDHEQYF.

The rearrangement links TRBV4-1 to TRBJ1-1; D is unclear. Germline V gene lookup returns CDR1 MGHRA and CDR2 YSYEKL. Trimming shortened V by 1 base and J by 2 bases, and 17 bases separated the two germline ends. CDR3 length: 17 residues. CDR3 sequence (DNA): TGCGCCAGCAGCCAAGGAGGTGCTCGAGATGGTAACACTGAAGCTTTCTTT. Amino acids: CASSQGGARDGNTEAFF.

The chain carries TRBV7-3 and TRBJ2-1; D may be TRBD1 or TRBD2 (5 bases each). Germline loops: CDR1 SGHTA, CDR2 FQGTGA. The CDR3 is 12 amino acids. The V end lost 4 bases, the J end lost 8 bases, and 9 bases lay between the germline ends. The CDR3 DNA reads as TGTGCCAGCAGCTACGGGGACGATGAGCAGTTCTTC. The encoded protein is CASSYGDDEQFF.

CDR3 DNA sequence: TGTGCCAGCAGCCACGGGGCCCGGGGTGATACGCAGTATTTT. Its protein is CASSHGARGDTQYF. The rearrangement uses TRBV7-2 and TRBJ2-3; either TRBD1 or TRBD2 may supply D (5 bases each). Deletions cut 5 bases from V and 6 bases from J, with 15 bases between. In germline, CDR1 is SGHTA, CDR2 FQGNSA. This CDR3 spans 14 amino acids.

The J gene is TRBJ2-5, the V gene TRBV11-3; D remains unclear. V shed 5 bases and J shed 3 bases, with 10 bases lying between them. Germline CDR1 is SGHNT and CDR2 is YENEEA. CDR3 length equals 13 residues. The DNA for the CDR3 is TGTGCCAGCAGCACAGAGGTAAAAGAGACCCAGTACTTC. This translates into CASSTEVKETQYF. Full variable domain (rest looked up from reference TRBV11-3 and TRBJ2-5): EAGVVQSPRYKIIEKKQPVAFWCNPISGHNTLYWYLQNLGQGPELLIRYENEEAVDDSQLPKDRFSAERLKGVDSTLKIQPAELGDSAVYLCASSTEVKETQYFGPGTRLLVL.

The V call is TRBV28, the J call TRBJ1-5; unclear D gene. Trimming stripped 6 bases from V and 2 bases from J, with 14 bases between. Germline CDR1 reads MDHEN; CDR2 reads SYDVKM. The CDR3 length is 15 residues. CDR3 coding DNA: TGTGCCAGCAGCCCAGCCTCCGGAGGCAATCAGCCCCAGCATTTT. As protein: CASSPASGGNQPQHF.

The CDR3: CASTPRVGGRETQYF. The CDR3 region has the DNA TGTGCCAGCACCCCGAGGGTGGGGGGACGGGAGACCCAGTACTTC. V gene TRBV27 combines with J gene TRBJ2-5; tentatively, D is TRBD2 (6 bases). Germline V gene data show CDR1 as MNHEY and CDR2 as SMNVEV (reference sequence). Trimming cost V 7 bases and J 5 bases, with 20 bases left between them. This CDR3 has 15 residues.

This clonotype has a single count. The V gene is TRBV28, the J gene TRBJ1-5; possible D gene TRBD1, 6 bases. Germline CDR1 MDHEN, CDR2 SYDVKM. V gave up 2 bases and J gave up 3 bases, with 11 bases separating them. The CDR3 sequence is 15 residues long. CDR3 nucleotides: TGTGCCAGCAGTTTACCCGGACAGAACAATCAGCCCCAGCATTTT. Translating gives CASSLPGQNNQPQHF.

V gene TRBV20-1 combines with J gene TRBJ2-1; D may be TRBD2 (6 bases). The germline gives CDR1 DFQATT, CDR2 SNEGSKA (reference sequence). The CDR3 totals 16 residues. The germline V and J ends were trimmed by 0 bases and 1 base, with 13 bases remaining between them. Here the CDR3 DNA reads TGCAGTGCTAGAGATCGTCGGCGGGGATCCTACAATGAGCAGTTCTTC. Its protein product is CSARDRRRGSYNEQFF.

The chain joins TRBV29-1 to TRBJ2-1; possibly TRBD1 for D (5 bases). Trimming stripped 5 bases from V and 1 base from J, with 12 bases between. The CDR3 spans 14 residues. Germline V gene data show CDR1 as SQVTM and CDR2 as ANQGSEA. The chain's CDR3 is CSVWGPLSYNEQFF. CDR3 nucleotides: TGCAGCGTTTGGGGCCCTCTGTCCTACAATGAGCAGTTCTTC.

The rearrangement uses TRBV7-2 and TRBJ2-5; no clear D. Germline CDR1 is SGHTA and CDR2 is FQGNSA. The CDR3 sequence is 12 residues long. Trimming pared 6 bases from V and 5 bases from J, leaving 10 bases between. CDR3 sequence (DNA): TGTGCCAGCAGTTCGTTAAGGGAGACCCAGTACTTC. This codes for CASSSLRETQYF.

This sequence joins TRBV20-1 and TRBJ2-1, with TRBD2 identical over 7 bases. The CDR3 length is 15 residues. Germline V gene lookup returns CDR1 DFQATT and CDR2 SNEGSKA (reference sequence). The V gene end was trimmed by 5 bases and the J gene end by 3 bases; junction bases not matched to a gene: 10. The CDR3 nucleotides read TGCAGTGCTCCTCGTGGCGGCGGGAGCTACAATGAGCAGTTCTTC. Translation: CSAPRGGGSYNEQFF.

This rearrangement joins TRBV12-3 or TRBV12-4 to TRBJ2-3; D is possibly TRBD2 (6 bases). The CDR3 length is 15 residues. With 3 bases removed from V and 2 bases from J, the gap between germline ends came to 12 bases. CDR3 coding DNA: TGTGCCAGCAGTTTTGACCCGGGAGTCACAGATACGCAGTATTTT. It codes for CASSFDPGVTDTQYF.

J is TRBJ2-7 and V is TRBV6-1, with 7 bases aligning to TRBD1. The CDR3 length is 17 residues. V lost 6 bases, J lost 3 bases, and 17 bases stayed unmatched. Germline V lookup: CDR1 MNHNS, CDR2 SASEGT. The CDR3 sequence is CASRLTDRAPHLYEQYF. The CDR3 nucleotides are TGTGCCAGCAGACTGACTGACAGGGCCCCTCACCTCTACGAGCAGTACTTC.

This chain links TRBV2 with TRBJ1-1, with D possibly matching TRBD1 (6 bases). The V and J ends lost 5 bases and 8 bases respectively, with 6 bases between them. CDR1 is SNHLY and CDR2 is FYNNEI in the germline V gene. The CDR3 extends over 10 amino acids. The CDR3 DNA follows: TGTGCCAGCAGTAGGGGGGAAGCTTTCTTT. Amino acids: CASSRGEAFF. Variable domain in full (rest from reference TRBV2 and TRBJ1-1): EPEVTQTPSHQVTQMGQEVILRCVPISNHLYFYWYRQILGQKVEFLVSFYNNEISEKSEIFDDQFSVERPDGSNFTLKIRSTKLEDSAMYFCASSRGEAFFGQGTRLTVV.

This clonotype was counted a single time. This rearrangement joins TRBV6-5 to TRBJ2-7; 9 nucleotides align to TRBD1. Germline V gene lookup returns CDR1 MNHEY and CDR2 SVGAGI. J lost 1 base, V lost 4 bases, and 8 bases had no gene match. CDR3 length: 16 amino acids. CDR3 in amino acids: CASSFTGTGTSYEQYF. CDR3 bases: TGTGCCAGCAGTTTCACCGGGACAGGGACATCCTACGAGCAGTACTTC.

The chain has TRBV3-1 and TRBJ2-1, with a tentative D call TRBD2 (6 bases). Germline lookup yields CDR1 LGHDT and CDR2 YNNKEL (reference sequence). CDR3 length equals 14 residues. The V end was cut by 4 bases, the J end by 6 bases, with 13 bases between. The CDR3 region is CASSPRLVINEQFF. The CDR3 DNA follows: TGTGCCAGCAGCCCGAGACTAGTAATCAATGAGCAGTTCTTC.

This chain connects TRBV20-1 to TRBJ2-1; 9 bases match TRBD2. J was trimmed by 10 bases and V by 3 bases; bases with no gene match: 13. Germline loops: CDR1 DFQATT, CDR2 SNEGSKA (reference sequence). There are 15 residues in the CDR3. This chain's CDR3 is CSARFLSSGIWEQFF. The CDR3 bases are TGCAGTGCTAGGTTTCTGTCTAGCGGGATATGGGAGCAGTTCTTC.